This T cell receptor beta chain is drawn from a study of blood T cell repertoires in COVID-19. Study-level background: Researchers got acute and convalescent COVID-19 samples from the United States, Italy and Spain. T cells, B-cell-depleted T cells, or PBMCs supplied cDNA or gDNA.

Assay: immunoSEQ multiplex PCR; the TCRdb copy retains only in-frame clones and omits some. The sample contains 150,000 or so clones, around 89% of which appear only once. The V and J ends lost 4 bases and 3 bases, in that order; junction bases with no gene match: 5. The CDR3 loop spans 14 amino acids. Germline loops: CDR1 SGHNT, CDR2 YYREEE (reference sequence). The receptor's source is a man aged 18 to 29 with COVID-19, enrolled during active disease. Source material: peripheral blood. This chain uses TRBV5-4 with TRBJ2-3; the match to TRBD2 covers 7 bases. The DNA of the CDR3 is TGTGCCAGCAGCCGGGAGGCCGTAACAGATACGCAGTATTTT. Translating it yields CASSREAVTDTQYF. Complete variable domain (other parts from reference TRBV5-4 and TRBJ2-3): ETGVTQSPTHLIKTRGQQVTLRCSSQSGHNTVSWYQQALGQGPQFIFQYYREEENGRGNFPPRFSGLQFPNYSSELNVNALELDDSALYLCASSREAVTDTQYFGPGTRLTVL.